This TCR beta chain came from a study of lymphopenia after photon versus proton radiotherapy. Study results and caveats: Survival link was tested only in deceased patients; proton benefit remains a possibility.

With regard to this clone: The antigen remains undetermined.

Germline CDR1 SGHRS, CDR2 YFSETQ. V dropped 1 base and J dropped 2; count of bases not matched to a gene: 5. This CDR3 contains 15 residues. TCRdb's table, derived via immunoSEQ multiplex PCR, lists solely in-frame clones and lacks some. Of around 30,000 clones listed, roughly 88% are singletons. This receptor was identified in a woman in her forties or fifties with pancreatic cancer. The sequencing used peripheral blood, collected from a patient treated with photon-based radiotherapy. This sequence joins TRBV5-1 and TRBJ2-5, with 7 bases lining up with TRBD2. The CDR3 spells CASSLTAGRQETQYF. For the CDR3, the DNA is TGCGCCAGCAGCTTGACAGCGGGACGTCAAGAGACCCAGTACTTC.